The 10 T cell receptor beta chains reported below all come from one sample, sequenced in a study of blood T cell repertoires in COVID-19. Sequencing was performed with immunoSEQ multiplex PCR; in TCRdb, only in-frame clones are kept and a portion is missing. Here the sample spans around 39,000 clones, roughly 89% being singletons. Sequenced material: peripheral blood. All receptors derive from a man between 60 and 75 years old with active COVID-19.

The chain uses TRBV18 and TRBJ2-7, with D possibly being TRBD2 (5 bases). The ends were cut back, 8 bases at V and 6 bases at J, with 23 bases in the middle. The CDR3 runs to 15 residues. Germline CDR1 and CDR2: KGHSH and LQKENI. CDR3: CASTLDRTGYTEQYF. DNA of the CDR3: TGTGCCAGCACCCTTGATCGGACGGGATATACCGAGCAGTACTTC.

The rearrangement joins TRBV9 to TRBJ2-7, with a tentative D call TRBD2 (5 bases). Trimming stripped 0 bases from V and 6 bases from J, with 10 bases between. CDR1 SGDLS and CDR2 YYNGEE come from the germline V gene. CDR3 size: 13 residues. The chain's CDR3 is CASSVEVRGEQYF. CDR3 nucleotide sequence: TGTGCCAGCAGCGTAGAGGTACGGGGCGAGCAGTACTTC.

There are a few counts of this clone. The CDR3 loop reads CASSYDRINYGYTF. CDR3 nucleotides: TGTGCCAGCAGTTACGACAGAATTAACTATGGCTACACCTTC. V and J are TRBV6-5 and TRBJ1-2, with D tentatively TRBD1 (5 bases). CDR3 length: 14 residues. The germline CDR1 and CDR2 sequences are MNHEY and SVGAGI. Trimming took 2 bases from V and 1 from J, leaving 8 bases between them.

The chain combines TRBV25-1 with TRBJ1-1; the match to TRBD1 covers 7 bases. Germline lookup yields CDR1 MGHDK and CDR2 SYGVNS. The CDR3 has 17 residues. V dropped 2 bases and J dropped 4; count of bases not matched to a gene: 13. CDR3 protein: CASSERGWGQGGTEAFF. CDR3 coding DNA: TGTGCCAGCAGTGAAAGAGGGTGGGGGCAGGGGGGCACTGAAGCTTTCTTT.

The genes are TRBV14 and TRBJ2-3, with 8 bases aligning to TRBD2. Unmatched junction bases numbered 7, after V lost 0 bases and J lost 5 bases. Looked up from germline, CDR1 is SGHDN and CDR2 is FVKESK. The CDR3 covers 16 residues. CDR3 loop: CASSQEAAGVGDTQYF. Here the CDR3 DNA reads TGTGCCAGCAGCCAAGAGGCAGCGGGAGTGGGAGATACGCAGTATTTT. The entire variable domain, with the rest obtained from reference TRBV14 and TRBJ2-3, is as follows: EAGVTQFPSHSVIEKGQTVTLRCDPISGHDNLYWYRRVMGKEIKFLLHFVKESKQDESGMPNNRFLAERTGGTYSTLKVQPAELEDSGVYFCASSQEAAGVGDTQYFGPGTRLTVL.

The CDR3 loop is CASKDTGTLVDNYGYTF. The DNA for the CDR3 is TGTGCCAGTAAAGATACAGGGACCCTCGTTGATAACTATGGCTACACCTTC. The gene calls are TRBV19 and TRBJ1-2, with D tentatively TRBD1 (6 bases). This CDR3 spans 17 amino acids. Per germline, CDR1 LNHDA and CDR2 SQIVND (reference sequence). The V end was cut by 7 bases, the J end by 1 base, with 22 bases between.

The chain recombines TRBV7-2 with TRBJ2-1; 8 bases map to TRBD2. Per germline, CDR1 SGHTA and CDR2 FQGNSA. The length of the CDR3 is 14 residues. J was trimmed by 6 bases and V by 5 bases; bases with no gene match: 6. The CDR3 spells CASSVSGIGNEQFF. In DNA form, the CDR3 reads TGTGCCAGCAGCGTTAGCGGGATAGGCAATGAGCAGTTCTTC. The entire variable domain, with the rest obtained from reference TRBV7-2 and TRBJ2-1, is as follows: GAGVSQSPSNKVTEKGKDVELRCDPISGHTALYWYRQSLGQGLEFLIYFQGNSAPDKSGLPSDRFSAERTGGSVSTLTIQRTQQEDSAVYLCASSVSGIGNEQFFGPGTRLTVL.

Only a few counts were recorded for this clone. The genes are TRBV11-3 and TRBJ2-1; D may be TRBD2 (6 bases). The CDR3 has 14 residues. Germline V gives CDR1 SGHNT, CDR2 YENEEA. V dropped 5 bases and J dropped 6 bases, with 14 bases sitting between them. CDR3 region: CASSLSPSANEQFF. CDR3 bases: TGTGCCAGCAGCCTATCCCCTAGCGCCAATGAGCAGTTCTTC.

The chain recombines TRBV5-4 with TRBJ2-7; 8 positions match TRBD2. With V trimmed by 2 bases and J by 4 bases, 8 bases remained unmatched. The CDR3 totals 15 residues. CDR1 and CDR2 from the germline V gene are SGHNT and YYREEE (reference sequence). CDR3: CASSFSGRSLYEQYF. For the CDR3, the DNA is TGTGCCAGCAGCTTCAGCGGGAGATCCCTTTACGAGCAGTACTTC.

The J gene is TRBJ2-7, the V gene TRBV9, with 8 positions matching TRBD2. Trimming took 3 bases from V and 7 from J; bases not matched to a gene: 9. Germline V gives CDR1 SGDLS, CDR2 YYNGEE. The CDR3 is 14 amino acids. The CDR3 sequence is CASSGTGGALEQYF. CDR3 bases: TGTGCCAGCAGCGGTACCGGGGGGGCCCTAGAGCAGTACTTC.